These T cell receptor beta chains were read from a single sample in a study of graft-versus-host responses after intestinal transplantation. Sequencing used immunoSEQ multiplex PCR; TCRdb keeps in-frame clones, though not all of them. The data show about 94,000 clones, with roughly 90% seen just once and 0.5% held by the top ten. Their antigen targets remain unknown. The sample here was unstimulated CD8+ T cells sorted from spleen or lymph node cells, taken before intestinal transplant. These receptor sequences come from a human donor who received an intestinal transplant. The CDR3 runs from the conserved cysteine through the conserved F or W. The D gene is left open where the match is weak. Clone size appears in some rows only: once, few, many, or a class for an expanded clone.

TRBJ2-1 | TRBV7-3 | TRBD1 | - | TGTGCCAGCAGCCTCGGACAGGGGCCCTACAATGAGCAGTTCTTC | CASSLGQGPYNEQFF
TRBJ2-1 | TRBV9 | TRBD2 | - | TGTGCCAGCAGCGTGGGGACTAGCGGACTGCAGTTCTTC | CASSVGTSGLQFF
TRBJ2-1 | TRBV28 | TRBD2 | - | TGTGCCAGCAGTTTATCTAGCGGTAATGAGCAGTTCTTC | CASSLSSGNEQFF
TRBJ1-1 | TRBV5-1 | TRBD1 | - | TGCGCCAGCAGCGTGACCGGGACAGGAAACACTGAAGCTTTCTTT | CASSVTGTGNTEAFF
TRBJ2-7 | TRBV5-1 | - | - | TGCGCCAGCAGCTTGTCGCCCCCGGGGGGCTACTACGAGCAGTACTTC | CASSLSPPGGYYEQYF
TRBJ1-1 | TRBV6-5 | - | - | TGTGCCAGCAGTTCCCGCGCGGAGGGGTCTGAAGCTTTCTTT | CASSSRAEGSEAFF
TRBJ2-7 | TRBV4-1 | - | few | TGCGCCAGCAGCCCCTCGACAGGATACGAGCAGTACTTC | CASSPSTGYEQYF
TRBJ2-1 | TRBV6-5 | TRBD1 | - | TGTGCCAGCAGTTACTCGTGGACAGGGGGTTACAATGAGCAGTTCTTC | CASSYSWTGGYNEQFF
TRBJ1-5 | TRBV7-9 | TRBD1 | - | TGTGCCAGCAGCTCGACAGGGCAGGAACAGCCCCAGCATTTT | CASSSTGQEQPQHF
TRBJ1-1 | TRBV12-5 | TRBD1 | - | TGTGCTAGTGGTTTGGGACAGGGGATGACTGAAGCTTTCTTT | CASGLGQGMTEAFF
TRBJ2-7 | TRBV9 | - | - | TGTGCCAGCAGCGTAGCGGAGGGCTACGAGCAGTACTTC | CASSVAEGYEQYF
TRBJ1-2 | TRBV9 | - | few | TGTGCCAGCAGGGGAGACGGGATAAGCTATGGCTACACCTTC | CASRGDGISYGYTF
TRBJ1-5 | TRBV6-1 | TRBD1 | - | TGTGCCAGCAGTGAAGTGGCGGGCAGGGGGCCTTTATTGGTTCAGCCCCAGCATTTT | CASSEVAGRGPLLVQPQHF
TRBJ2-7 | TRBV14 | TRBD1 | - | TGTGCCAGCAGCCAAGGGACAGGGACCTACGAGCAGTACTTC | CASSQGTGTYEQYF
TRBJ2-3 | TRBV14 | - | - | TGTGCCAGCAGCCAAGATCTTGCAGATACGCAGTATTTT | CASSQDLADTQYF
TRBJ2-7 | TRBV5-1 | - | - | TGCGCCAGCAGCAGCACTACTTACGAGCAGTACTTC | CASSSTTYEQYF
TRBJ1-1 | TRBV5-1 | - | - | TGCGCCAGCAGCTTTACAGAGAACACTGAAGCTTTCTTT | CASSFTENTEAFF
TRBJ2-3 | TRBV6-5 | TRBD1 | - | TGTGCCAGCAGTTACAGCGCAGGGGGTAGGCGGGATACGCAGTATTTT | CASSYSAGGRRDTQYF
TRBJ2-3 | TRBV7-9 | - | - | TGTGCCAGCAGCGCGGATCGGGATACGCAGTATTTT | CASSADRDTQYF
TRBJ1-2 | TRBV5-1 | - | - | TGCGCCAGCAAAGGTGGAGATGAGGAGCCTAACTATGGCTACACCTTC | CASKGGDEEPNYGYTF
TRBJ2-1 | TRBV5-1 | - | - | TGCGCCAGCAGCGATGAGGGATACAATGAGCAGTTCTTC | CASSDEGYNEQFF
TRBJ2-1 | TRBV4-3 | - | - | TGCGCCAGCAGCCAAGATAAGAGCTCCTACAATGAGCAGTTCTTC | CASSQDKSSYNEQFF
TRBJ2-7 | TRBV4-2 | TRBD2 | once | TGTGCCAGCAGCACCAGCGGGGGGAGCTCCTACGAGCAGTACTTC | CASSTSGGSSYEQYF
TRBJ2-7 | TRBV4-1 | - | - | TGCGCCAGCAGCCAAGATCCACTTCTGTACGAGCAGTACTTC | CASSQDPLLYEQYF
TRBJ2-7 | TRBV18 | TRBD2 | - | TGTGCCAGCTCACCGTCCGCGGGAGGTCTCCCCTACGAGCAGTACTTC | CASSPSAGGLPYEQYF
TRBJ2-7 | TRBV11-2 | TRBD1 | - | TGTGCCAGCAGCTTAGGGACAGGGATCCCCTACGAGCAGTACTTC | CASSLGTGIPYEQYF
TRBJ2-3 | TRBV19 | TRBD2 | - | TGTGCCAGTAGTTCCTTTCAGCTAGCGGGAGCCCCGGGAGGCACAGATACGCAGTATTTT | CASSSFQLAGAPGGTDTQYF
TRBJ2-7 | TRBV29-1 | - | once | TGCAGCGTTGAAGACAGGGAGGGGGGATACGAGCAGTACTTC | CSVEDREGGYEQYF
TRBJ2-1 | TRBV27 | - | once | TGTGCCAGCAGTTCCTTCAATGAGCAGTTCTTC | CASSSFNEQFF
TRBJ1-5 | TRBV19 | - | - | TGTGCCAGTAGTATCGAGGGGAGGCAGCCCCAGCATTTT | CASSIEGRQPQHF
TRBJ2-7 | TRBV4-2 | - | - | TGTGCCAGCAGCCAAGAGGGGGGACCCACCGAGCAGTACTTC | CASSQEGGPTEQYF
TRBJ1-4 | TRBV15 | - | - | TGTGCCACCAGCAGACGACTCGGGGGTCTTATCCCTTTTAATGAAAAACTGTTTTTT | CATSRRLGGLIPFNEKLFF
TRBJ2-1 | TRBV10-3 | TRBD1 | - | TGTGCCATTTGTGAGGGGGCTTTGAATGAGCAGTTCTTC | CAICEGALNEQFF
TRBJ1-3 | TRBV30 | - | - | TGTGCCTGGAGTTCGAGATCGATTTATATTCCCCGTGCTGGAAACACCATATATTTT | CAWSSRSIYIPRAGNTIYF
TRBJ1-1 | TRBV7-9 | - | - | TGTGCCAGCAGCTTGAGGGTCTACACTGAAGCTTTCTTT | CASSLRVYTEAFF
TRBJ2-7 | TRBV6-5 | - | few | TGTGCCAGCATGGTAGCCCTTAGCTCCTACGAGCAGTACTTC | CASMVALSSYEQYF
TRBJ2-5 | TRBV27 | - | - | TGTGCCAGCAGTTTGAAGTTGGTGGGAGGACAAGAGACCCAGTACTTC | CASSLKLVGGQETQYF
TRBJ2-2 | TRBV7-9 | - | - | TGTGCCAGCAGCTTTGGACAGAACACCGGGGAGCTGTTTTTT | CASSFGQNTGELFF
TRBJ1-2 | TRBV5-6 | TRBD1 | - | TGTGCCAGCAGCTTAGGGGGGACAGGACCGTCATACACCTTC | CASSLGGTGPSYTF
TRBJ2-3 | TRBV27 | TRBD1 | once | TGTGCCAGCAGTTTATGGGGGGACAGGGATTTGGATACGCAGTATTTT | CASSLWGDRDLDTQYF
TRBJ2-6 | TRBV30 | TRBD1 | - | TGTGCCTGGAGGAGACAGGGGGCCGGCGTCCTGACTTTC | CAWRRQGAGVLTF
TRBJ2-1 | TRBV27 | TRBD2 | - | TGTGCCAGCATGCAACTAGCGATACATGAGCAGTTCTTC | CASMQLAIHEQFF
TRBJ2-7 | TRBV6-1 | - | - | TGTGCCAGCAGTGAATCCCTCGTACAGCTTGGTCACGAGCAGTACTTC | CASSESLVQLGHEQYF
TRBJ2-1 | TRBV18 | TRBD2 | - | TGTGCCAGCTCACGGGGGACTAGCGGGAGCCCCCATTACAATGAGCAGTTCTTC | CASSRGTSGSPHYNEQFF
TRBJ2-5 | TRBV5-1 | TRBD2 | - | TGCGCCAGCACCATTCTAGCGGGAGGAGGGCGAGAGACCCAGTACTTC | CASTILAGGGRETQYF
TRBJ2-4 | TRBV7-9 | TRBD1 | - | TGTGCCAGCAGCTTAGGGACAGGGGAAAACATTCAGTACTTC | CASSLGTGENIQYF
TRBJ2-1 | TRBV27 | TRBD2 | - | TGTGCCAGCAGTAGACTAGCGGGTCCTCACAATGAGCAGTTCTTC | CASSRLAGPHNEQFF
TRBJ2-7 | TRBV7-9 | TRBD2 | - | TGTGCCAGCAGCTCCATACTAGCGGGAGGTCTGCGGGAGCAGTACTTC | CASSSILAGGLREQYF
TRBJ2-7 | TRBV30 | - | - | TGTGCCTGGAGGGGAGGCGGGATGTTCGGCGAGCAGTACTTC | CAWRGGGMFGEQYF
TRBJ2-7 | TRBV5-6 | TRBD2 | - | TGTGCCAGCAGCAGTACTAGCGGGAGGGCCCCCACCTACGAGCAGTACTTC | CASSSTSGRAPTYEQYF
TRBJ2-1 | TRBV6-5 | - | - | TGTGCCAGCAGTCAGGGTGTCGATGAGCAGTTCTTC | CASSQGVDEQFF